The clone carrying this TCR beta chain was picked up one time. Here immunoSEQ multiplex PCR was the method, and the copy in TCRdb shows in-frame clones only, minus some. Of roughly 660,000 clones detected, roughly 90% appear once; the ten largest clones hold over 0.008%. The entry originates in a study of shared T cell receptors in the human thymus. The same sample was also used in a study of human thymus T cells.

The TCR sequence derives from a boy under three years old with a congenital heart defect. The specimen was thymocytes.

The chain's CDR3 is CSVPSRTSGNNEQFF. CDR3 in DNA: TGCAGCGTCCCATCCCGGACTAGCGGAAACAATGAGCAGTTCTTC. V gene TRBV29-1 combines with J gene TRBJ2-1; 10 nucleotides match TRBD2. Germline V gene sequence: CDR1 SQVTM, CDR2 ANQGSEA. The CDR3 covers 15 residues. Trimming at V came to 6 bases and at J to 5 bases, leaving 10 bases not matched to a gene.